The entry below describes one TCR beta chain. Its target is not known. A read error may be the cause here, since a much bigger clone is one base away. Because it lacks the conserved phenylalanine or tryptophan at the end, this CDR3 is likely a read error. Germline V gives CDR1 SGHNT, CDR2 YENEEA. Deletions cut 5 bases from V and 2 bases from J, with 17 bases between. The CDR3 runs to 16 residues. The data were obtained in a study of identical twins. The study's findings and limits: Models underestimated out-of-frame TCR alpha sharing in monozygotic twins. Insertions were fewer in abundant cord blood beta clonotypes, whereas memory repertoires showed none of this pattern.

TCRdb re-derived calls from the 5' RACE reads in MiXCR, one entry per CDR3 protein. The table records roughly 150,000 distinct CDR3 sequences, approximately 3.5% of them present only once. The sequenced material came from memory T cells sorted from blood. The receptor comes from a man aged 18-30 years in good health. The J gene is TRBJ2-3, the V gene TRBV11-3; D not resolved. The CDR3 reads CASSRRTRSYTDTQYS. CDR3 in DNA: TGTGCCAGCAGCAGACGGACGCGATCATACACAGATACGCAGTATTCT.